A selection of T cell receptor beta chains follows, all from one sample in a study of regulatory T cells in long-lasting Graves disease. TCRdb independently ran MiXCR on the multiplex PCR reads; one entry per CDR3 protein. The profile shows a few hundred thousand distinct CDR3 sequences, roughly 17% of them singletons. The same specimen was also included in a second study, on T cells in Graves' hyperthyroidism and ophthalmopathy.

The sample consisted of peripheral blood mononuclear cells (PBMCs), taken at new diagnosis, from a patient treated with antithyroid drugs. These receptors all stem from a woman aged 18-35 years with Graves disease. The CDR3 runs from the conserved cysteine through the conserved F or W. Each record gives: clone size, V gene, D gene, J gene, CDR3 DNA, CDR3 protein. The D gene is left open where the match is weak. The size field is filled for only some rows; it gives once, few, many or a size class.

many,TRBV27,.,TRBJ2-7,TGTGCCAGCAGTCCAACAACGGGACCCAGCTACGAGCAGTACTTC,CASSPTTGPSYEQYF
once,TRBV9,.,TRBJ1-4,TGTGCCAGCAGCGGAGCCCCGGCCAGGGCGGGGAATGAAAAACTGTTTTTT,CASSGAPARAGNEKLFF
many,TRBV12-3/TRBV12-4,TRBD1,TRBJ2-7,TGTGCCAGCAGTACGACCTCGACAGGGGTCGAGCAGTACTTC,CASSTTSTGVEQYF
few,TRBV24-1,.,TRBJ2-3,TGTGCCACCAGTGATTCTAACAGGGATTTTGCAGATACGCAGTATTTT,CATSDSNRDFADTQYF
.,TRBV30,.,TRBJ2-6,TGTGCCTGGGTTCGGGACAACTCTGGGGCCAACGTCCTGACTTTC,CAWVRDNSGANVLTF
few,TRBV5-1,TRBD2,TRBJ2-1,TGCGCCAGCAGCTTGGTGATTTCGGGAGGATACAATGAGCAGTTCTTC,CASSLVISGGYNEQFF
.,TRBV4-2,TRBD1,TRBJ2-7,TGTGCCAGCAGCCCGACAGGGAATGTGTACGAGCAGTACTTC,CASSPTGNVYEQYF
few,TRBV5-1,TRBD2,TRBJ2-3,TGCGCCAGCAGCGTTAGCGGGAGTAGGGCAGATACGCAGTATTTT,CASSVSGSRADTQYF
many,TRBV11-3,.,TRBJ1-1,TGTGCCAGCAGCTTCACCAGGGGCCTCAACACTGAAGCTTTCTTT,CASSFTRGLNTEAFF
.,TRBV20-1,.,TRBJ2-2,TGCAGTGCAACAGACCGAGGCACCGGGGAGCTGTTTTTT,CSATDRGTGELFF
many,TRBV2,TRBD1,TRBJ2-1,TGTGCCAGCAAGGGACAGACGAGCTCCTACAATGAGCAGTTCTTC,CASKGQTSSYNEQFF
.,TRBV19,.,TRBJ2-2,TGTGCCAGTACCGTCGACAGGAGGAACACCGGGGAGCTGTTTTTT,CASTVDRRNTGELFF
.,TRBV28,TRBD1,TRBJ2-3,TGTGCCAGCAGTCTGGACAGGGTAAACACAGATACGCAGTATTTT,CASSLDRVNTDTQYF
many,TRBV3-1,.,TRBJ1-2,TGTGCCAGCAGCCAAGTGGGCGGTGATGGCTACACCTTC,CASSQVGGDGYTF
many,TRBV28,TRBD1,TRBJ2-1,TGTGCCAGCAGTGTCCCGGGACAGGGGTCGTACAATGAGCAGTTCTTC,CASSVPGQGSYNEQFF
few,TRBV24-1,.,TRBJ2-1,TGTGCCACCAGTGATCGTGGACAGAGCTACAATGAGCAGTTCTTC,CATSDRGQSYNEQFF
.,TRBV12-3/TRBV12-4,TRBD2,TRBJ2-3,TGTGCCAGCAGTTCCCTGGGACTAGCGGGGTTAGCGCAGTATTTT,CASSSLGLAGLAQYF
few,TRBV28,TRBD1,TRBJ2-1,TGTGCCAGCAGTTTATGGGGACAGGGACGAAATGAGCAGTTCTTC,CASSLWGQGRNEQFF
many,TRBV4-3,TRBD1,TRBJ1-4,TGCGCCAGCAGCCAAGTGTCCGGGACAGGGAAAAAACTGTTTTTT,CASSQVSGTGKKLFF
many,TRBV20-1,TRBD2,TRBJ2-3,TGCAGTGCTCTACATCCGCGGGAGTTCACAGATACGCAGTATTTT,CSALHPREFTDTQYF
.,TRBV12-3/TRBV12-4,.,TRBJ2-5,TGTGCCAGCACCCACGGGGTGACCCAGTACTTC,CASTHGVTQYF
many,TRBV20-1,TRBD1,TRBJ2-7,TGCAGTGCTAGAGTCGGACAGGGGGCCTACGAGCAGTACTTC,CSARVGQGAYEQYF
.,TRBV7-6,.,TRBJ2-1,TGTGCCAGCAGCTTACTGGTAGCAAGCGATGAGCAGTTCTTC,CASSLLVASDEQFF
many,TRBV18,TRBD2,TRBJ2-7,TGTGCCAGCTCGCAAACTAGCGGGAGTCTCAACGAGCAGTACTTC,CASSQTSGSLNEQYF
many,TRBV6-1,.,TRBJ1-1,TGTGCCAGCCGGACAGCCCGAACTGAAGCTTTCTTT,CASRTARTEAFF
many,TRBV5-1,TRBD2,TRBJ2-1,TGCGCCAGCAGCTGGACCGGGACTAGCGGACACAATGAGCAGTTCTTC,CASSWTGTSGHNEQFF
many,TRBV20-1,TRBD2,TRBJ2-1,TGCAGTGCTAGCCCCGGGACTAGCGGCTACAATGAGCAGTTCTTC,CSASPGTSGYNEQFF
few,TRBV20-1,.,TRBJ2-1,TGCAGCGGGTATAGTAGCGTATCCTACAATGAGCAGTTCTTC,CSGYSSVSYNEQFF
.,TRBV18,.,TRBJ1-2,TGTGCCAGCTCCCCTGAAAACTATGGCTACACCTTC,CASSPENYGYTF
many,TRBV2,.,TRBJ1-2,TGTGCCAGCAGTGAACACAGGTATCCTAATGGCTACACCTTC,CASSEHRYPNGYTF
few,TRBV5-1,.,TRBJ2-3,TGCGCCAGCAGCGTCAGGGGCCCGGGGAGCGACGTTAGACCAGATACGCAGTATTTT,CASSVRGPGSDVRPDTQYF
many,TRBV7-2,TRBD1,TRBJ2-7,TGTGCCAGCAGCTCACAGGGGGCGATAAACGAGCAGTACTTC,CASSSQGAINEQYF
many,TRBV30,.,TRBJ2-7,TGTGCCTGGAGTGTATACGGCTACGAGCAGTACTTC,CAWSVYGYEQYF
few,TRBV7-2,.,TRBJ2-2,TGTGCCAGCAGCTTAGGGCCGGGTAGCACCGGGGAGCTGTTTTTT,CASSLGPGSTGELFF
many,TRBV5-1,.,TRBJ2-1,TGCGCCAGCAGCGGGGGGGGACAGGCCTCATATGAGCAGTTCTTC,CASSGGGQASYEQFF
few,TRBV7-9,.,TRBJ2-5,TGTGCCAGCAGCTTAGTCGGCAGCAAGGGGGAGACCCAGTACTTC,CASSLVGSKGETQYF
few,TRBV24-1,.,TRBJ1-2,TGTGCCACCAGTGATTTGCGGGATGGCTACACCTTC,CATSDLRDGYTF
many,TRBV7-2,TRBD2,TRBJ2-7,TGTGCCAGCAGCCGGGGACTAGCGGGACTCTACGAGCAGTACTTC,CASSRGLAGLYEQYF
.,TRBV20-1,TRBD1,TRBJ2-1,TGCAGTGCTAACCCGGACAGGGTCAGCGGCAATGAGCAGTTCTTC,CSANPDRVSGNEQFF
few,TRBV5-1,TRBD1,TRBJ1-4,TGCGCCAGCAGCGGGGGGACAGGGAATGAAAAACTGTTTTTT,CASSGGTGNEKLFF
.,TRBV10-2,.,TRBJ1-2,TGCGCCAGCAGTGAGACGATAAACTATGGCTACACCTTC,CASSETINYGYTF